This TCR beta chain derives from a study of blood T cells in healthy people across ages. Regarding the study as a whole: No one knew whether donors had CMV, which possibly confounded expanded clonotype changes.

A second about 7 to 12 cycle PCR used barcoded and J-beta primers. TCRdb re-called the 5' RACE reads through MiXCR, storing one row per CDR3 protein. This table has 700,000 to 850,000 distinct CDR3 sequences, under 40% appearing once. Note on this clonotype: Its matching antigen is unknown.

Trimming stripped 0 bases from V and 6 bases from J, with 12 bases between. The germline V gene encodes CDR1 MNHEY and CDR2 SMNVEV (reference sequence). The CDR3 consists of 15 residues. The sample comprised blood. The chain uses TRBV27 and TRBJ1-5; tentatively, D is TRBD1 (5 bases). This sequence was found in a man between 18 and 29 years old in good health. This CDR3 is CASSLSAGKAQPQHF. In nucleotides, the CDR3 is TGTGCCAGCAGTTTATCAGCAGGGAAGGCTCAGCCCCAGCATTTT.